This TCR beta chain is from a study of blood T cell repertoires in COVID-19. Background on the study: Collection of acute and convalescent COVID-19 samples took place in the United States, Italy and Spain. Nucleic acid was either cDNA or gDNA, and it came from T cells, B-cell-depleted T cells, or PBMCs.

Authors' data handling: Counts of nucleated cells, estimated from reference gene primer amplification, were obtained. Repertoires were generated with immunoSEQ multiplex PCR, while TCRdb's copy carries only in-frame clones and drops some. V and J calls and clone size are copied from that table; D and trimming were computed from the DNA. The sample lists tens of thousands of clones, approximately 87% occurring once. CDR3 length: 17 amino acids. With V trimmed by 4 bases and J by 2 bases, 11 bases remained unmatched. The germline V gene has CDR1 MNHEY and CDR2 SMNVEV (reference sequence). V is TRBV27 and J is TRBJ1-5; 7 bases agree with TRBD1. This clonotype was obtained from a woman between 70 and 85 years old with acute or convalescent COVID-19. The source material was peripheral blood. CDR3 amino acids: CASSSGQGVSGNQPQHF. The CDR3 DNA reads as TGTGCCAGCAGTTCCGGCCAGGGGGTTAGCGGCAATCAGCCCCAGCATTTT.